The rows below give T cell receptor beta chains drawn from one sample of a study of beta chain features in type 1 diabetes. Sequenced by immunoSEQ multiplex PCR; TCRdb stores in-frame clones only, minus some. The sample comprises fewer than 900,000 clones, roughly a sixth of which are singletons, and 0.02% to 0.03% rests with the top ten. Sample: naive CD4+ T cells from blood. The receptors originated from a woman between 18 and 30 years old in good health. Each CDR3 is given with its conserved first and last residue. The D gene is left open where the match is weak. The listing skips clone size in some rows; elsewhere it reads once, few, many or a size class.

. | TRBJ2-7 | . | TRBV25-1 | CASSRHLSPTTRQYF | TGTGCCAGCAGCAGACATCTATCGCCTACGACCAGGCAGTACTTC
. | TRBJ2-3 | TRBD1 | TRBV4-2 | CASSPTGSGGLDTQYF | TGTGCCAGCAGCCCAACAGGGTCAGGGGGCTTAGATACGCAGTATTTT
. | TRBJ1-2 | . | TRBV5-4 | CASSFGGASHPYGYTF | TGTGCCAGCAGCTTCGGGGGGGCCTCCCACCCTTATGGCTACACCTTC
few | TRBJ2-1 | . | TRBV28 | CASSTGNEQFF | TGTGCCAGCAGCACGGGGAATGAGCAGTTCTTC
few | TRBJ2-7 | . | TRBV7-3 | CASRLNEQYF | TGTGCCAGCAGGCTTAACGAGCAGTACTTC
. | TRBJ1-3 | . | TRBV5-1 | CASSLGRVSGNTIYF | TGCGCCAGCAGCCTGGGGAGGGTCTCTGGAAACACCATATATTTT
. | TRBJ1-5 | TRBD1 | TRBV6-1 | CASRGQGNQPQHF | TGTGCCAGCAGGGGACAGGGCAATCAGCCCCAGCATTTT
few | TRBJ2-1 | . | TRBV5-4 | CASSPGGVVFNEQFF | TGTGCCAGCAGCCCCGGAGGAGTGGTATTCAATGAGCAGTTCTTC
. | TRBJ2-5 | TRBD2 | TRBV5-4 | CASSSGTRQETQYF | TGTGCCAGCAGCTCGGGGACTAGACAAGAGACCCAGTACTTC
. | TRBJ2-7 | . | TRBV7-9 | CASSLGGAGALREQYF | TGTGCCAGCAGCTTAGGAGGGGCAGGCGCCCTTAGGGAGCAGTACTTC
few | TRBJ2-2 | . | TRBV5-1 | CASSWADTGELFF | TGCGCCAGCAGTTGGGCCGACACCGGGGAGCTGTTTTTT
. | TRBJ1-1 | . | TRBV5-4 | CASTPGGVRNTEAFF | TGTGCCAGCACCCCGGGGGGGGTAAGGAACACTGAAGCTTTCTTT
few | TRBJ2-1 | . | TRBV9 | CASSASAYNEQFF | TGTGCCAGCAGCGCCAGCGCCTACAATGAGCAGTTCTTC
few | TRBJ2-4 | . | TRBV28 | CASSLQGSKNIQYF | TGTGCCAGCAGTTTACAGGGTTCCAAAAACATTCAGTACTTC
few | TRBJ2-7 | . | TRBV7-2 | CASSLKARGGEQYF | TGTGCCAGCAGCTTAAAAGCCAGGGGTGGCGAGCAGTACTTC
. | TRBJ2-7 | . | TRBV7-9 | CASSPGTAEQYF | TGTGCCAGCAGCCCCGGGACGGCCGAGCAGTACTTC
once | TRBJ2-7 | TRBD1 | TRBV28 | CASSPIGTGSYEQYF | TGTGCCAGCAGTCCCATCGGGACAGGGTCCTACGAGCAGTACTTC
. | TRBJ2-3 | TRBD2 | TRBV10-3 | CAISGTSDSTDTQYF | TGTGCCATCAGTGGGACTAGCGATAGCACAGATACGCAGTATTTT
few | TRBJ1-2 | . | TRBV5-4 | CASSRGSLEGYGYTF | TGTGCCAGCAGCAGGGGCAGCCTCGAGGGCTATGGCTACACCTTC
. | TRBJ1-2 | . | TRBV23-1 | CASSQSTGGKDYGYTF | TGCGCCAGCAGTCAATCCACGGGGGGCAAAGACTATGGCTACACCTTC
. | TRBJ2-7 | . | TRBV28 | CASSQTGAGGREQYF | TGTGCCAGCAGTCAGACGGGGGCCGGTGGCCGCGAGCAGTACTTC
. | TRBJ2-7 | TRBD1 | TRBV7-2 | CASSFQDRVGEQYF | TGTGCCAGCAGCTTCCAGGACAGGGTGGGCGAGCAGTACTTC
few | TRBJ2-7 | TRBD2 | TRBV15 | CATSSRTSGSSEQYF | TGTGCCACCAGCAGTAGGACTAGCGGGAGTAGCGAGCAGTACTTC
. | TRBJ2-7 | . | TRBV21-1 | CASSIYRDSLYEQYF | TGTGCCAGCAGCATATACCGGGACTCCCTCTACGAGCAGTACTTC
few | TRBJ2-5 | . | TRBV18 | CASSPPRTEETQYF | TGTGCCAGCTCACCACCCAGAACTGAAGAGACCCAGTACTTC
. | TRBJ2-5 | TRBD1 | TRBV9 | CASSPGQVQETQYF | TGTGCCAGCAGCCCCGGACAGGTCCAAGAGACCCAGTACTTC
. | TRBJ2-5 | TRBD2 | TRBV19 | CASRTRHEETQYF | TGTGCCAGCAGGACTAGGCATGAAGAGACCCAGTACTTC
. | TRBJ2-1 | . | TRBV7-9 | CASSLAGGRVNEQFF | TGTGCCAGCAGCTTAGCCGGGGGAAGGGTTAATGAGCAGTTCTTC
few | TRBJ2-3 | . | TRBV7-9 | CASSAPSTDTQYF | TGTGCCAGCAGCGCGCCTAGCACAGATACGCAGTATTTT
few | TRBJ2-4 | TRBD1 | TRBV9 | CASSTNADRGGTVAKNIQYF | TGTGCCAGCAGCACAAACGCCGACAGGGGAGGAACCGTAGCCAAAAACATTCAGTACTTC
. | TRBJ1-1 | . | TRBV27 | CASSYSQGYTEAFF | TGTGCCAGCAGTTACTCACAGGGTTACACTGAAGCTTTCTTT
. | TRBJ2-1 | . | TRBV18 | CASSWDGVSYNEQFF | TGTGCCAGCTCATGGGACGGCGTCTCCTACAATGAGCAGTTCTTC
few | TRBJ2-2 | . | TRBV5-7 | CASPGSRAGELFF | TGTGCCTCTCCAGGGTCACGGGCCGGGGAGCTGTTTTTT
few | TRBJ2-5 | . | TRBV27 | CASSLPGETQYF | TGTGCCAGCAGTTTACCCGGGGAGACCCAGTACTTC
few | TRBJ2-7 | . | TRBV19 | CASSIRVSPGEQYF | TGTGCCAGTAGTATCAGGGTATCCCCGGGCGAGCAGTACTTC
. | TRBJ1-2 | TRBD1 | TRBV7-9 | CAAGTGNGYTF | TGTGCCGCCGGGACAGGCAATGGCTACACCTTC
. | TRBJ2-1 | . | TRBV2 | CASSDRQVNEQFF | TGTGCCAGCAGTGACCGACAGGTCAATGAGCAGTTCTTC
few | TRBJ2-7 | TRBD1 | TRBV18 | CASSPHASGTGVGEQYF | TGTGCCAGCTCACCACACGCCTCCGGGACAGGGGTGGGTGAGCAGTACTTC
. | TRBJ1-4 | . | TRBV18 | CASSPSFQGDEKLFF | TGTGCCAGCTCACCCAGTTTCCAGGGAGATGAAAAACTGTTTTTT
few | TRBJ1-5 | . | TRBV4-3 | CASSLEGGHDNQPQHF | TGCGCCAGCAGCCTTGAGGGCGGACACGACAATCAGCCCCAGCATTTT
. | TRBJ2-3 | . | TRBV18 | CASSPRVSGSNFTDTQYF | TGTGCCAGCTCACCACGTGTCTCCGGCAGTAATTTCACAGATACGCAGTATTTT
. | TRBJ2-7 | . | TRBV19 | CASSIAGQSRYEQYF | TGTGCCAGTAGTATAGCGGGGCAGAGCCGCTACGAGCAGTACTTC
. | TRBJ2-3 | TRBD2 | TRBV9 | CASSVAGRPTDTQYF | TGTGCCAGCAGCGTAGCCGGGAGGCCCACAGATACGCAGTATTTT
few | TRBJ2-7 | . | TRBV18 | CASSPGQGGAPIEQYF | TGTGCCAGCTCACCAGGTCAAGGAGGGGCCCCAATCGAGCAGTACTTC
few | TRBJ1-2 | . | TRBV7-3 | CASSLTGDPQYGYTF | TGTGCCAGCAGCTTAACCGGGGACCCGCAGTATGGCTACACCTTC
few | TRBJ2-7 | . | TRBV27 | CASSSRSGGLGEQYF | TGTGCCAGCAGCAGCAGAAGTGGGGGCCTGGGAGAGCAGTACTTC
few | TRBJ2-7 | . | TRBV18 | CASSPDGKAYEQYF | TGTGCCAGCTCACCAGACGGAAAGGCCTACGAGCAGTACTTC
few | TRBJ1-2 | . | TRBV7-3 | CASSLTPDGPDGYTF | TGTGCCAGCAGCTTAACCCCTGACGGGCCAGATGGCTACACCTTC
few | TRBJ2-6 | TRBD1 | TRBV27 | CASSTGGTVSGANVLTF | TGTGCCAGCAGTACAGGGGGTACTGTCTCTGGGGCCAACGTCCTGACTTTC
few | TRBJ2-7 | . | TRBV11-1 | CASSLGTVSYEQYF | TGTGCCAGCAGCTTAGGGACAGTATCCTACGAGCAGTACTTC
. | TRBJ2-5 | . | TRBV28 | CASSPYRRTNQETQYF | TGTGCCAGCAGTCCCTACCGCCGGACAAACCAAGAGACCCAGTACTTC
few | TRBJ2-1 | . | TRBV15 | CATSRDRGPDMSEQFF | TGTGCCACCAGCAGAGATCGGGGCCCGGATATGAGTGAGCAGTTCTTC
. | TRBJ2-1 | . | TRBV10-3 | CAIRDPGQLNEQFF | TGTGCCATCAGAGACCCCGGACAGCTCAATGAGCAGTTCTTC
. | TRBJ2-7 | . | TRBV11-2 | CASSARLGLSSYEQYF | TGTGCCAGCAGCGCCCGTTTGGGGTTAAGCTCCTACGAGCAGTACTTC
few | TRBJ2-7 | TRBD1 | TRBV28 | CASRITGAHEQYF | TGTGCCAGCAGAATCACAGGGGCTCACGAGCAGTACTTC
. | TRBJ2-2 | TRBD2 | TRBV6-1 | CAISARTAGLAGELFF | TGTGCCATCAGTGCTCGGACAGCGGGACTAGCCGGGGAGCTGTTTTTT
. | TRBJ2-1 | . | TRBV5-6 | CASSPTDYNEQFF | TGTGCCAGCAGCCCGACGGACTACAATGAGCAGTTCTTC